This TCR beta chain emerged from a study of cytomegalovirus exposure and HLA in healthy donors. Trimming pared 8 bases from V and 3 bases from J, leaving 22 bases between. The V gene's germline CDR1 is SGHTS and CDR2 YDEGEE. This CDR3 comprises 16 residues. Repertoires were generated with immunoSEQ multiplex PCR, while TCRdb's copy carries only in-frame clones and drops some. The repertoire holds tens of thousands of clones, about 94% seen once, with about 4% in the top ten. V gene TRBV5-8 combines with J gene TRBJ2-3; weak D call: TRBD2 (5 bases). The specimen sequenced was PBMCs. The receptor was isolated from a man between 18 and 29 years old in good health and CMV-seropositive. In nucleotides, the CDR3 is TGTGCCAGGAATCCTAGAGACTCGGGGAAAACAGATACGCAGTATTTT. Amino acid sequence: CARNPRDSGKTDTQYF. The whole variable domain, filled in from reference TRBV5-8 and TRBJ2-3, reads EAGVTQSPTHLIKTRGQQATLRCSPISGHTSVYWYQQALGLGLQFLLWYDEGEERNRGNFPPRFSGRQFPNYSSELNVNALELEDSALYLCARNPRDSGKTDTQYFGPGTRLTVL.